The 5 T cell receptor beta chains below were found in one sample sequenced in a study of post-analysis software for immune sequencing data. Study-level findings and limits: Higher frequency in patients than in controls was seen for several TRBV segments, with TRBV5-6, TRBV5-1 and TRBV20-1 among them.

These TCRs are of unknown antigen specificity. Unique molecular identifiers had been added to the TCR beta cDNA libraries. TCRdb used MiXCR to reprocess the PCR reads, holding one entry per CDR3 protein. The data contain roughly 800,000 distinct CDR3 sequences, roughly 50% of them singletons. The sequencing input was blood. These receptors came from a girl between 5 and 17 years old with multiple sclerosis.

The chain uses TRBV6-5 and TRBJ1-2; D perhaps matches TRBD1 (5 bases). The CDR3 consists of 14 residues. Germline V gives CDR1 MNHEY, CDR2 SVGAGI. V shed 2 bases and J shed 0 bases, with 7 bases lying between them. The CDR3 loop reads CASSYGGPNYGYTF. The CDR3 nucleotides are TGTGCCAGCAGTTACGGGGGACCTAACTATGGCTACACCTTC.

The chain is built from TRBV27 and TRBJ2-7; TRBD2 matches at 8 bases. The junction had 3 bases not matched to a gene; V was cut back by 3 bases and J by 2 bases. The CDR3 consists of 14 residues. Germline values: CDR1 MNHEY, CDR2 SMNVEV (reference sequence). The CDR3 protein is CASSFRGGPYEQYF. As DNA, the CDR3 is TGTGCCAGCAGTTTTCGCGGGGGGCCCTACGAGCAGTACTTC.

This rearrangement joins TRBV11-2 to TRBJ1-1; tentative D call: TRBD1 (5 bases). Germline V gene lookup returns CDR1 SGHAT and CDR2 FQNNGV. This CDR3 contains 15 residues. V was cut by 5 bases and J by 2 bases, with 15 bases left in between. The CDR3 loop is CASSLFIQGNTEAFF. The CDR3 region has the DNA TGTGCCAGCAGCCTTTTCATTCAGGGAAACACTGAAGCTTTCTTT.

The chain recombines TRBV7-9 with TRBJ2-5; D may match TRBD1 or TRBD2 (5 bases each). CDR1 and CDR2 from the germline V gene are SEHNR and FQNEAQ (reference sequence). The V and J ends lost 0 bases and 5 bases respectively, with 13 bases between them. The CDR3 runs 15 residues. The CDR3 sequence: CASSLALQGAETQYF. As DNA, the CDR3 is TGTGCCAGCAGCTTAGCCCTTCAGGGAGCCGAGACCCAGTACTTC.

This clonotype occurred once. The V and J genes are TRBV27 and TRBJ1-1, with 7 bases aligning to TRBD1. With 4 bases clipped from V and 7 bases from J, the junction kept 6 bases outside the gene matches. CDR1 is MNHEY and CDR2 is SMNVEV in the germline V gene (reference sequence). CDR3 length: 13 amino acids. The chain's CDR3 is CASSWDRMGEAFF. The DNA of the CDR3 is TGTGCCAGCAGTTGGGACAGAATGGGTGAAGCTTTCTTT.